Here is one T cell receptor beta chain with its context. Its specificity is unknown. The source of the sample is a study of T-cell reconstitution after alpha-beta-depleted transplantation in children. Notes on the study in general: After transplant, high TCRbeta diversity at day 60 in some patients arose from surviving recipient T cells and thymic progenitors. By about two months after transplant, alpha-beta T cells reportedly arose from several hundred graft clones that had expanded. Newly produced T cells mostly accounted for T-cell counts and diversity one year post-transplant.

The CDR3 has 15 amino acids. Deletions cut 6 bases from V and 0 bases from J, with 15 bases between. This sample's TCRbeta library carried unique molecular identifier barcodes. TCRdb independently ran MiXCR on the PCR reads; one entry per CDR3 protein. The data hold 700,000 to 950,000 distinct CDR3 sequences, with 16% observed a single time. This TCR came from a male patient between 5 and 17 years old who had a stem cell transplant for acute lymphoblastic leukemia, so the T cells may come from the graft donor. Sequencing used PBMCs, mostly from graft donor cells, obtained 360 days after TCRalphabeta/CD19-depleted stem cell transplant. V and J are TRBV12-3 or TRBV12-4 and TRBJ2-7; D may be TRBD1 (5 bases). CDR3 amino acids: CASSPLDKSSYEQYF. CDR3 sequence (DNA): TGTGCCAGCAGCCCCCTGGACAAGAGCTCCTACGAGCAGTACTTC.